This T cell receptor (beta chain) was obtained from a study of blood T cells in healthy people across ages. General study findings and limits: PBMCs left unsorted prevented a conclusive naive versus antigen-experienced comparison.

This clonotype was counted at least ten times. Its target is not known. A sample-barcoded 5' primer and a J-beta primer mix were used in a second PCR of about 7 to 12 cycles. A single record per CDR3 protein comes from TCRdb applying MiXCR to the 5' RACE reads. This table holds about 930,000 distinct CDR3 sequences, almost 30% found once. The same data also contributed to another study, on T cells of mothers and their children.

The sequence came from a woman between 40 and 50 years old in good health. Sequenced input: blood.

CDR3: CASSPATHPDEQFF. CDR3 bases: TGTGCCAGCAGCCCAGCTACGCACCCTGATGAGCAGTTCTTC. The chain couples TRBV7-9 to TRBJ2-1; D is undetermined. V lost 5 bases and J 8 bases, leaving 16 bases between the germline ends. Per the germline V gene, CDR1 is SEHNR and CDR2 is FQNEAQ (reference sequence). This CDR3 spans 14 amino acids.